The subject of this entry is one T cell receptor beta chain. This sample was included in a study of blood T cell repertoires in COVID-19. At the level of the study: There were acute and convalescent COVID-19 samples, and they came from the United States, Italy and Spain. Nucleic acid was either cDNA or gDNA, and it came from T cells, B-cell-depleted T cells, or PBMCs.

Per the original methods: Estimated nucleated cell counts came from reference gene primer amplification. The table came from immunoSEQ multiplex PCR; TCRdb's copy has only in-frame clones and leaves some out. The DNA was the basis for D and trimming; V, J and clone size are from that table. This sample has some 57,000 clones, with over 75% found just once. CDR1 SGHTA and CDR2 FQGNSA come from the germline V gene. J was trimmed by 4 bases and V by 5 bases; bases with no gene match: 5. The CDR3 is made up of 13 amino acids. Seattle participants joined during active infection and were tracked over time. The clonotype originates from an elderly man with COVID-19, enrolled during active disease. The chain is built from TRBV7-2 and TRBJ2-7, with 7 nucleotides matching TRBD2. Sample: peripheral blood. CDR3 in DNA: TGTGCCAGCAGCCGCCCGGGGGGTTACGAGCAGTACTTC. This translates into CASSRPGGYEQYF.